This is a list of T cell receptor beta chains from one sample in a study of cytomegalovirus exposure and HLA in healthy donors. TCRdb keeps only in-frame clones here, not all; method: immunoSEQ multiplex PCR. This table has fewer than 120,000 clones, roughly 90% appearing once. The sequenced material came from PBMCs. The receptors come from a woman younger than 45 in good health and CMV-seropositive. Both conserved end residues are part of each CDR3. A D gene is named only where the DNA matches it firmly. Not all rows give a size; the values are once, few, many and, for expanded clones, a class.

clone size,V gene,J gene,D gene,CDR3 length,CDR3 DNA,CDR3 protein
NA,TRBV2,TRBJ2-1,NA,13,TGTGCCAGCACGGACAACGGATCGAATGAGCAGTTCTTC,CASTDNGSNEQFF
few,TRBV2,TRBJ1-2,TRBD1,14,TGTGCCAGCAGTGTACAGGGGTGGTCGAGTGGCTACACCTTC,CASSVQGWSSGYTF
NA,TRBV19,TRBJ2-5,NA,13,TGTGCCAGTAGTATGGGGGGGGCAGGGACCCAGTACTTC,CASSMGGAGTQYF
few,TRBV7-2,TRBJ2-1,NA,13,TGTGCCAGCAGCCGGGACTTCCACAATGAGCAGTTCTTC,CASSRDFHNEQFF
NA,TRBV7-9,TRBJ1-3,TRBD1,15,TGTGCCAGCAGCATCGGGACAGGGGGAAGAAACACCATATATTTT,CASSIGTGGRNTIYF
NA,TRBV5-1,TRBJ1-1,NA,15,TGCGCCAGCAGCTTGCAGACAGGTATGAACACTGAAGCTTTCTTT,CASSLQTGMNTEAFF
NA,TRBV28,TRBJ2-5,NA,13,TGTGCCAGCAGTTTGAGCAGGGCGGAGACCCAGTACTTC,CASSLSRAETQYF
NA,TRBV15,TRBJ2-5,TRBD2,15,TGTGCCACCAGCAATAGAGCGGGAGGGCAGGAGACCCAGTACTTC,CATSNRAGGQETQYF
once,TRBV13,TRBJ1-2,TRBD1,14,TGTGCCAGCAGCTTAGGGGGACAGGACTGGGGCTACACCTTC,CASSLGGQDWGYTF
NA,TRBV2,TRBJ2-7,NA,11,TGTGCCAGCAGTGCTAGGGGTGAGCAGTACTTC,CASSARGEQYF
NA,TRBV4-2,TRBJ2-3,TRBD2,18,TGTGCCAGCAGCCAAGACCCCCCGCCGCGGGAGGATACAGATACGCAGTATTTT,CASSQDPPPREDTDTQYF
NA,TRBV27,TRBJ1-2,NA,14,TGTGCCAGCAGTTTCTCCGGTCCTAACTATGGCTACACCTTC,CASSFSGPNYGYTF
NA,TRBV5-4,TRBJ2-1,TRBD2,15,TGTGCCAGCTCCCCACTAGCGGGGGGCCACAATGAGCAGTTCTTC,CASSPLAGGHNEQFF
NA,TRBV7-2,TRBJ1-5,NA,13,TGTGCCAGCAGCTTAGCGAGAGATCAGCCCCAGCATTTT,CASSLARDQPQHF
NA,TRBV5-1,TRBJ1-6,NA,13,TGCGCCAGCAGCTTGACGGATAATTCACCCCTCCACTTT,CASSLTDNSPLHF
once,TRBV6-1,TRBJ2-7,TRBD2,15,TGTGCCAGCAGGGGACTAGCGGTTATGTCCTACGAGCAGTACTTC,CASRGLAVMSYEQYF
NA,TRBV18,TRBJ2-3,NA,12,TGTGCCAGCTCCTACCGTAGAGATACGCAGTATTTT,CASSYRRDTQYF
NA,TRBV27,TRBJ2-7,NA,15,TGTGCCAGCAGAAGCAGGGGGGCCTTCTCCTACGAGCAGTACTTC,CASRSRGAFSYEQYF
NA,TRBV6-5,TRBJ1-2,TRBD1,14,TGTGCCAGCAGTTACCTGACAGGGGGGGATGGCTACACCTTC,CASSYLTGGDGYTF
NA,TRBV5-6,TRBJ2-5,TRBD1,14,TGTGCCAGCAGGTCCTACAGGGGGCTAGAGACCCAGTACTTC,CASRSYRGLETQYF
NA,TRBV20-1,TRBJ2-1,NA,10,TGCAGTGCAAGGGGCGATGAGCAGTTCTTC,CSARGDEQFF
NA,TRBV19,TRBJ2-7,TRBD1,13,TGTGCCAGTAGTATCGAATCAGGGGGTGAGCAGTACTTC,CASSIESGGEQYF
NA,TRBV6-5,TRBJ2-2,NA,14,TGTGCCAGCAGCCCCCAGGGGAACACCGGGGAGCTGTTTTTT,CASSPQGNTGELFF
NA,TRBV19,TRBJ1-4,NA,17,TGTGCCAGTATTAAATCGACCGGGCAGGGGATGAGTGAAAAACTGTTTTTT,CASIKSTGQGMSEKLFF
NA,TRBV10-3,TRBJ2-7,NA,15,TGTGCCATCAGTTGGCGTGAGGCAGAGGCCTACGAGCAGTACTTC,CAISWREAEAYEQYF
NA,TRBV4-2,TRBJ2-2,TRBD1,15,TGTGCCAGCAGCCAAAGGGACAGGGATGGTGGGGAGCTGTTTTTT,CASSQRDRDGGELFF
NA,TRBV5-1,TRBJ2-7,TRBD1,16,TGCGCCAGCAGCCCACCGGGACAGCGCCTACGTTACGAGCAGTACTTC,CASSPPGQRLRYEQYF
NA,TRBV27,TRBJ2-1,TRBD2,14,TGTGCCAGCAGTTTATCTAGCGGGAACAATGAGCAGTTCTTC,CASSLSSGNNEQFF
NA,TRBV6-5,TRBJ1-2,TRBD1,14,TGTGCCAGCAGTCGCGGACAGGGGGCCTATGGCTACACCTTC,CASSRGQGAYGYTF
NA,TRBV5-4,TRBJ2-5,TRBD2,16,TGTGCCAGCAGCTTCGGACTAGCGGGAGGGTTAGAGACCCAGTACTTC,CASSFGLAGGLETQYF
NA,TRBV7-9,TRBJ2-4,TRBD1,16,TGTGCCAGCAGCCCGGGACAGGGGGACTTAAAAAACATTCAGTACTTC,CASSPGQGDLKNIQYF
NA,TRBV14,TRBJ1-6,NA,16,TGTGCCAGCAGCCCCCTCGGGAATTCCTATAATTCACCCCTCCACTTT,CASSPLGNSYNSPLHF
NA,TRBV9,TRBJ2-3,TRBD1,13,TGTGCCAGCAGCGTACGACAGGGAGATACGCAGTATTTT,CASSVRQGDTQYF
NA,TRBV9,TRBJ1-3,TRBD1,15,TGTGCCAGCAGCCCACAGGGGACAACTGGAAACACCATATATTTT,CASSPQGTTGNTIYF
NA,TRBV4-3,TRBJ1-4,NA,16,TGCGCCAGCAGCCAAGATAGGTCACAGGAAAATGAAAAACTGTTTTTT,CASSQDRSQENEKLFF
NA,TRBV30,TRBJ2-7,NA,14,TGTGCCTGGAGTGTCTTAATCACCACAGGCGAGCAGTACTTC,CAWSVLITTGEQYF